These 3 T cell receptor beta chains were sequenced from one sample in a study of cytomegalovirus exposure and HLA in healthy donors. PCR primers comprised 60 Vbeta and 13 Jbeta primers. The assay was immunoSEQ multiplex PCR, and TCRdb's table has in-frame clones only and misses some. The sample includes about 140,000 clones, roughly 70% seen only once; the top ten take approximately 6.8%. The specimen was PBMCs. These TCRs come from a man younger than 45 in good health and CMV-seronegative.

In this sample, this clone turned up once. The chain's CDR3 is CASSFGTNTGELFF. The CDR3 coding sequence is TGTGCCAGCAGCTTTGGCACAAACACCGGGGAGCTGTTTTTT. V and J are TRBV7-9 and TRBJ2-2; D remains unclear. V lost 3 bases, J lost 2 bases, and 7 bases lay in between. Per the germline V gene, CDR1 is SEHNR and CDR2 is FQNEAQ (reference sequence). The CDR3 covers 14 residues. Full variable domain (missing parts from reference TRBV7-9 and TRBJ2-2): DTGVSQNPRHKITKRGQNVTFRCDPISEHNRLYWYRQTLGQGPEFLTYFQNEAQLEKSRLLSDRFSAERPKGSFSTLEIQRTEQGDSAMYLCASSFGTNTGELFFGEGSRLTVL.

CDR3 in DNA: TGTGCCAGCAGCCCCGGGCCAGGGTTGGACATTCAGTACTTC. As protein: CASSPGPGLDIQYF. This chain joins TRBV28 and TRBJ2-4, with D tentatively TRBD1 (5 bases). Germline values: CDR1 MDHEN, CDR2 SYDVKM. This CDR3 has 14 amino acids. V lost 6 bases and J 8 bases, leaving 17 bases between the germline ends.

The chain joins TRBV11-3 to TRBJ2-3; D is unclear. Germline CDR1 reads SGHNT; CDR2 reads YENEEA. The CDR3 contains 15 residues. V lost 1 base, J lost 3 bases, and 11 bases lay in between. CDR3 protein: CASSLGKTGTDTQYF. Here the CDR3 DNA reads TGTGCCAGCAGCTTAGGCAAGACGGGTACAGATACGCAGTATTTT.